The present TCR beta chain was sequenced within a study of cytomegalovirus exposure and HLA in healthy donors. The donors comprised healthy bone marrow donors. Points from the study as a whole: Reportedly, HLA-A and HLA-B alleles of most subjects were accurately predicted from TCR beta. A few CMV-associated chains were confirmed in vitro to be specific for CMV antigens.

On this clone: Its antigen remains unidentified.

This CDR3 has 18 residues. Germline values: CDR1 MNHEY, CDR2 SMNVEV (reference sequence). The V and J ends lost 7 bases and 0 bases, in that order; junction bases with no gene match: 8. PCR used 60 Vbeta primers and 13 Jbeta primers. The authors' processing: In a later analysis, some 10 million of about 80 million unique beta chains occurred in at least two donors. Only in-frame clones appear in the TCRdb table, and some are missing; sequencing was by immunoSEQ multiplex PCR. D and trimming come from the DNA, and the V and J calls and clone size come from that table. Found here are more than 60,000 clones, 76% of them singletons; the top ten hold over 2.5%.

The V and J genes are TRBV27 and TRBJ2-6; 11 positions agree with TRBD2. This sequence was found in a man younger than 35 in good health and CMV-seronegative. Material for sequencing was PBMCs. CDR3 loop: CASTRLAGTYSGANVLTF. The CDR3 DNA is TGTGCCAGCACCCGACTAGCGGGGACTTACTCTGGGGCCAACGTCCTGACTTTC.